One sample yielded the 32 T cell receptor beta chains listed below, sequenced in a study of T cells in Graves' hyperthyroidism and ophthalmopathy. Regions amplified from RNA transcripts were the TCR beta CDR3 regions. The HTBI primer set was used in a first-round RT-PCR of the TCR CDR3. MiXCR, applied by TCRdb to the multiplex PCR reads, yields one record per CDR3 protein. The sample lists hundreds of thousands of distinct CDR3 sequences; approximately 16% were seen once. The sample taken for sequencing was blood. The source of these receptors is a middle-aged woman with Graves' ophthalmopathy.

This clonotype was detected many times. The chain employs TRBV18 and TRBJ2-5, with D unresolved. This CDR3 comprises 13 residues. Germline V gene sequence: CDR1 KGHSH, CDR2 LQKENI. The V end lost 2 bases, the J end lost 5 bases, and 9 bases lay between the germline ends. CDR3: CASSPTQGETQYF. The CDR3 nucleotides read TGTGCCAGCTCACCAACCCAAGGGGAGACCCAGTACTTC.

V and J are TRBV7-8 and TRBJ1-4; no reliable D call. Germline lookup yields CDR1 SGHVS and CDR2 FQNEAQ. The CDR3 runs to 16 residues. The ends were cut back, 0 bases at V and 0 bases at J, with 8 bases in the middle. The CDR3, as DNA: TGTGCCAGCAGCTTAGCCCGAGTGGCAACTAATGAAAAACTGTTTTTT. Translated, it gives CASSLARVATNEKLFF.

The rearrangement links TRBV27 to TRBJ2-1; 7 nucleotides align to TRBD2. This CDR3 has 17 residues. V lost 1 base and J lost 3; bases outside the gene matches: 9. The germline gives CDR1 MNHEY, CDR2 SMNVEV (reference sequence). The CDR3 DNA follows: TGTGCCAGCAGTTTATTCGGTGGCGGGAGATTCTACAATGAGCAGTTCTTC. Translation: CASSLFGGGRFYNEQFF.

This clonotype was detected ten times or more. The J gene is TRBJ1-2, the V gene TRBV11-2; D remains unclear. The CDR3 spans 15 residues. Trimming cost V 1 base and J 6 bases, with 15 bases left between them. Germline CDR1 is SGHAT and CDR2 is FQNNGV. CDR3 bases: TGTGCCAGCAGCTTAGGTGGGCTTCTCAAGGATGGCTACACCTTC. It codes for CASSLGGLLKDGYTF.

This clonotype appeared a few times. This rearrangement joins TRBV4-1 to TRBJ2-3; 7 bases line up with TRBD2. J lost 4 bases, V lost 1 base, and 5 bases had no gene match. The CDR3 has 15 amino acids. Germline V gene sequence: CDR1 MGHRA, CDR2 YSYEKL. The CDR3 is CASSQAAGYADTQYF. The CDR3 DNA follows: TGCGCCAGCAGCCAAGCAGCGGGGTACGCAGATACGCAGTATTTT.

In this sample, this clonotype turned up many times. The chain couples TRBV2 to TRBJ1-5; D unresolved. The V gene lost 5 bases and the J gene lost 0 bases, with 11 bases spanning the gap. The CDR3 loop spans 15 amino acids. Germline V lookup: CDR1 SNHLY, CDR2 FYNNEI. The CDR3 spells CASSPRGDSNQPQHF. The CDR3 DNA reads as TGTGCCAGCAGTCCCCGTGGGGATAGCAATCAGCCCCAGCATTTT. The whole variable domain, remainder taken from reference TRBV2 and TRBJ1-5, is EPEVTQTPSHQVTQMGQEVILRCVPISNHLYFYWYRQILGQKVEFLVSFYNNEISEKSEIFDDQFSVERPDGSNFTLKIRSTKLEDSAMYFCASSPRGDSNQPQHFGDGTRLSIL.

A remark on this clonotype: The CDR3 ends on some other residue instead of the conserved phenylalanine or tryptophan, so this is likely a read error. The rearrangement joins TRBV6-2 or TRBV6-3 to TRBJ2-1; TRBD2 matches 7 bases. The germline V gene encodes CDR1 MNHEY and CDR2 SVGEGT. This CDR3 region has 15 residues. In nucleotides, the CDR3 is TGTGGCAGCAGTCTAAAGCGGGAACTCTACAATGAGCAGTTCCTC. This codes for CGSSLKRELYNEQFL.

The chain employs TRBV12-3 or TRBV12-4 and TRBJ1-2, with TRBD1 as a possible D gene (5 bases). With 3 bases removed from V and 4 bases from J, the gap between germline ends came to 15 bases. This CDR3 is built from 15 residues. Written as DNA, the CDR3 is TGTGCCAGCAGTTTGGGGCCAGGGTTAGGCTATGGCTACACCTTC. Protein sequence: CASSLGPGLGYGYTF.

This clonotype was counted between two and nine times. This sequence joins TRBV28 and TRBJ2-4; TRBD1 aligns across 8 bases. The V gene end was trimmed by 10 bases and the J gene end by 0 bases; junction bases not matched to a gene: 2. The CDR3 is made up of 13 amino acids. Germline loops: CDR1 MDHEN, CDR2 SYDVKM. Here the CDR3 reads CATQGAAKNIQYF. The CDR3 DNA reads TGTGCCACCCAGGGGGCAGCCAAAAACATTCAGTACTTC.

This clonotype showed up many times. This CDR3 reads CASSQGLAGDYTGELFF. DNA of the CDR3: TGTGCCAGCAGCCAAGGTCTAGCGGGAGATTACACCGGGGAGCTGTTTTTT. This sequence joins TRBV3-1 and TRBJ2-2, with 10 bases lining up with TRBD2. Germline V gene data show CDR1 as LGHDT and CDR2 as YNNKEL (reference sequence). J gave up 3 bases and V 1 base, and 5 bases lay outside the gene matches. This CDR3 comprises 17 residues.

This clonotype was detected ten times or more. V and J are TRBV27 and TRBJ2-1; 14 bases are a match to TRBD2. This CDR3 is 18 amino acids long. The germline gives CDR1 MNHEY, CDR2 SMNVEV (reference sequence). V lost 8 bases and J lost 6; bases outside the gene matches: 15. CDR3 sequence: CASRHTRGTSGSTNEQFF. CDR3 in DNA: TGTGCCAGCCGTCACACCCGGGGGACTAGCGGGAGCACCAATGAGCAGTTCTTC.

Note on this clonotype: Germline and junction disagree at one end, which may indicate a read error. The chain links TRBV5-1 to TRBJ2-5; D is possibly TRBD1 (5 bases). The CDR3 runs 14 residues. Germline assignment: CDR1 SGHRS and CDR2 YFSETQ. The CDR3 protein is CASSWLDTQETQYF. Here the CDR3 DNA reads TGTGCCAGCAGCTGGTTGGACACCCAAGAGACCCAGTACTTC.

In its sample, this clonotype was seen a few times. CDR3 protein: CASSGGSRPLHF. The CDR3 nucleotides are TGTGCCAGTAGTGGCGGTTCCCGACCCCTCCACTTT. V and J are TRBV19 and TRBJ1-6, with D uncertain. Germline values: CDR1 LNHDA, CDR2 SQIVND (reference sequence). V was cut by 5 bases and J by 12 bases, with 11 bases left in between. The CDR3 is 12 amino acids.

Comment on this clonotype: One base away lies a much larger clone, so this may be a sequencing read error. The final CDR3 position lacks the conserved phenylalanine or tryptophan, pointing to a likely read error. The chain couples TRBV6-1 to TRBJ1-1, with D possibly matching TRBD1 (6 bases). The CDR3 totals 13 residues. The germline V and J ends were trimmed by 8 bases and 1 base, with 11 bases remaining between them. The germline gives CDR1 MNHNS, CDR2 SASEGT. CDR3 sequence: CASYTGPNTEAFL. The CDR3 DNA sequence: TGTGCCAGCTATACAGGGCCGAACACTGAAGCTTTCCTT.

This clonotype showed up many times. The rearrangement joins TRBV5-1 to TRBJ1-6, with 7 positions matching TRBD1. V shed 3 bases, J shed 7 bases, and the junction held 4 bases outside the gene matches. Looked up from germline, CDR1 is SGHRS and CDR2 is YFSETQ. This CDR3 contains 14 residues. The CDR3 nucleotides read TGCGCCAGCAGCTCCCAGGGGGAGAATTCACCCCTCCACTTT. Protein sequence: CASSSQGENSPLHF.

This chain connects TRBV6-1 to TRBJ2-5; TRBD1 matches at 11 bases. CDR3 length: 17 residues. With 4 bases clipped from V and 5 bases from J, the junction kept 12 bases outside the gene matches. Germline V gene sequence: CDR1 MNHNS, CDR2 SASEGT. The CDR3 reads CASSARDRGGYRETQYF. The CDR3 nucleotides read TGTGCCAGCAGTGCTCGGGACAGGGGGGGGTACCGGGAGACCCAGTACTTC.

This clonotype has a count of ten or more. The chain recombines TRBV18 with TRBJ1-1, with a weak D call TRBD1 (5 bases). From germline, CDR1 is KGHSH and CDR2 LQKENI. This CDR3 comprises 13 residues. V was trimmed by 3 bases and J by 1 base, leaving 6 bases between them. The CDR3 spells CASSPGTNTEAFF. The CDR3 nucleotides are TGTGCCAGCTCACCTGGGACGAACACTGAAGCTTTCTTT.

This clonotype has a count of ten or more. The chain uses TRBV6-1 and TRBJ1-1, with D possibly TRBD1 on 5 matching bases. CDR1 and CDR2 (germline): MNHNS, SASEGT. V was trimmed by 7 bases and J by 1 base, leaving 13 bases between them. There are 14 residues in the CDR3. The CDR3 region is CASKGWGWNTEAFF. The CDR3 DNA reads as TGTGCCAGCAAGGGGTGGGGGTGGAACACTGAAGCTTTCTTT.

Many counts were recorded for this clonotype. CDR3 region: CASSSGTGATEAFF. In DNA, the CDR3 is TGTGCCAGCAGCTCCGGGACAGGGGCCACTGAAGCTTTCTTT. The chain has TRBV7-9 and TRBJ1-1; TRBD1 matches 10 bases. This CDR3 is 14 amino acids long. Germline CDR1 reads SEHNR; CDR2 reads FQNEAQ (reference sequence). Trimming cost V 4 bases and J 4 bases; bases outside gene matches: 3.

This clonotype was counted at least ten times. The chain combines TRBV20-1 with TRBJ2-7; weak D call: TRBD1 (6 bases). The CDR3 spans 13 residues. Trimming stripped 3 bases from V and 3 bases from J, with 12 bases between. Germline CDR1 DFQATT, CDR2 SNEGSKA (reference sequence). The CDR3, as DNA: TGCAGTGCTAGGTATGGGGGCCGCTACGAGCAGTACTTC. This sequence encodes CSARYGGRYEQYF.

CDR3 bases: TGCGCCAGCAGTGAGTTCGATACGCAGTATTTT. Protein sequence: CASSEFDTQYF. The J gene is TRBJ2-3, the V gene TRBV10-1; D is ambiguous. The CDR3 length is 11 residues. V was trimmed by 1 base and J by 6 bases, leaving 2 bases between them. The germline V gene encodes CDR1 WNHNN and CDR2 SYGVQD (reference sequence).

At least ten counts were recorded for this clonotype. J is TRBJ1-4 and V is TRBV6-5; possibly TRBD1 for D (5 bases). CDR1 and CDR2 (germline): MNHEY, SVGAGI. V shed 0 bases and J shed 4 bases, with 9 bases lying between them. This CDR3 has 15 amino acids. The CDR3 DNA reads TGTGCCAGCAGTTACTCAGGGGCGGGTAATGAAAAACTGTTTTTT. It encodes CASSYSGAGNEKLFF.

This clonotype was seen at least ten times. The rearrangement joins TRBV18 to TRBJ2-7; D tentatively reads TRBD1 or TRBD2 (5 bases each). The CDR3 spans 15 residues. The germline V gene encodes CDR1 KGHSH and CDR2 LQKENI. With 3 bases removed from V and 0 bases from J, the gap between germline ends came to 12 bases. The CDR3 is CASSPHEGRSYEQYF. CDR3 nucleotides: TGTGCCAGCTCACCTCATGAGGGACGCTCCTACGAGCAGTACTTC.

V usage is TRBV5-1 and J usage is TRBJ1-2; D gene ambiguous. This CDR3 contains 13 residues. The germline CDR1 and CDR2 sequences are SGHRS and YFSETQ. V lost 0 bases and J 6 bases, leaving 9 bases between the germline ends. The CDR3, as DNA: TGCGCCAGCAGCTTGGAGGGCAGGCATGGCTACACCTTC. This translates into CASSLEGRHGYTF.

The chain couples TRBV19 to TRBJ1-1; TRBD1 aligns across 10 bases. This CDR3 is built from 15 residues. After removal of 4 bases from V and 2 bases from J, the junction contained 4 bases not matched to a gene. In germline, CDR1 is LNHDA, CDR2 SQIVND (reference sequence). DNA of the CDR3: TGTGCCAGTAGTAGGACAGGGGGGCCAAACACTGAAGCTTTCTTT. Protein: CASSRTGGPNTEAFF.

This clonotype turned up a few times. This chain's CDR3 is CASSFRDLSYEQYF. The CDR3 DNA follows: TGTGCCAGCAGTTTCCGGGACTTATCCTACGAGCAGTACTTC. The genes are TRBV5-6 and TRBJ2-7; maybe TRBD2 (6 bases). CDR1 is SGHDT, CDR2 YYEEEE, per germline. V lost 5 bases, J lost 1 base, and 13 bases lay in between. The CDR3 length is 14 residues.

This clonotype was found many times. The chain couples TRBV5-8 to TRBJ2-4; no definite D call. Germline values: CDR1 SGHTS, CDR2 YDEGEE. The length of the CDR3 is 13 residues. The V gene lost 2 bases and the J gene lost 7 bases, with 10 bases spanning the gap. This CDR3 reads CASSFGPGNIQYF. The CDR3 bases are TGTGCCAGCAGCTTCGGCCCCGGGAACATTCAGTACTTC.

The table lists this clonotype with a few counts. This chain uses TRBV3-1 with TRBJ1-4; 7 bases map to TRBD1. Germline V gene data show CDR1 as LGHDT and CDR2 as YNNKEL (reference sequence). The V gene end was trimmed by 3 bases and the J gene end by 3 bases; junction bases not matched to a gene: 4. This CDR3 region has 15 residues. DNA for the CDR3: TGTGCCAGCAGCCATTGGACAGGATCTAATGAAAAACTGTTTTTT. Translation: CASSHWTGSNEKLFF.

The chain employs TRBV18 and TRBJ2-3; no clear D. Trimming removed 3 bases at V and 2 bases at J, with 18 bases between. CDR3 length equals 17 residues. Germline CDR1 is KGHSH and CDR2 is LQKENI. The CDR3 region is CASSPGGASYPTDTQYF. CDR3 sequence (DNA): TGTGCCAGCTCACCTGGCGGAGCTAGTTATCCCACAGATACGCAGTATTTT.

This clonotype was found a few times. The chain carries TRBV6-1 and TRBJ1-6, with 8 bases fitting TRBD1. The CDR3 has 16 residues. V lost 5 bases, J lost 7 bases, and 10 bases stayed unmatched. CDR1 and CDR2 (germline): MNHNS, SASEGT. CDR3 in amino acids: CASSRTGTGGNSPLHF. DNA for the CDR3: TGTGCCAGCAGTCGAACCGGGACAGGAGGCAATTCACCCCTCCACTTT.

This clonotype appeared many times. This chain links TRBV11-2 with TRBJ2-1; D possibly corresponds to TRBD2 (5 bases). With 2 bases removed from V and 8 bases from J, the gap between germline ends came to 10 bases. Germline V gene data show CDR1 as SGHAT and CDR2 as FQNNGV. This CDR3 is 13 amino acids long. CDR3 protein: CASSLYGRDEQFF. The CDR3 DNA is TGTGCCAGCAGCTTATACGGGCGGGATGAGCAGTTCTTC.

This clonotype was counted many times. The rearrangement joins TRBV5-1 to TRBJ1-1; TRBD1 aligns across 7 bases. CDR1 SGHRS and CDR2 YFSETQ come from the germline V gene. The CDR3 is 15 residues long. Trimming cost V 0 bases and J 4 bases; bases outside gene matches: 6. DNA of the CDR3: TGCGCCAGCAGCTTGGACCCAGGGGGTGCCACTGAAGCTTTCTTT. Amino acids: CASSLDPGGATEAFF.